These 32 T cell receptor beta chains came from one sample sequenced in a study of CD8 T cells in Susac syndrome (dated 2019 in TCRdb). Library preparation employed the immunoSEQ multiplex PCR assay. RNA was extracted using the RNeasy kit, and about 0.45 to 1 ug of the RNA was reverse transcribed with random hexamers. Starting from the raw public reads, TCRdb applied fastp trimming at Q25, assembled clones with MiXCR and retained in-frame beta chains. Each record represents a unique CDR3 protein, reported with the most common genes and DNA among its rows. The sample table holds 150,000 to 200,000 distinct CDR3 sequences, of which just under 95% were seen once. 0.13% of the sample is in the top ten clones. Input material: CD4+ T cells from PBMCs. Receptors originate from a human donor in good health.

As DNA, the CDR3 is TGTGCCAGCGGCAGGGGACCCTACGAGCAGTACTTC. Encoded protein: CASGRGPYEQYF. J is TRBJ2-7 and V is TRBV3-1; perhaps TRBD1 as D (6 bases). The germline V gene has CDR1 LGHDT and CDR2 YNNKEL (reference sequence). The CDR3 spans 12 residues. Trimming left V 8 bases short and J 2 bases short, with 10 bases between.

This clonotype has a handful of counts. The J gene is TRBJ2-2, the V gene TRBV12-3 or TRBV12-4; no clear D. Trimming removed 1 base from V and 1 base from J, with 4 bases in between. The length of the CDR3 is 14 residues. The CDR3 reads CASSLGRNTGELFF. CDR3 bases: TGTGCCAGCAGTTTAGGGAGGAACACCGGGGAGCTGTTTTTT.

The rearrangement links TRBV6-5 to TRBJ1-5, with 9 bases identical to TRBD1. Germline-derived CDR1 and CDR2 are MNHEY and SVGAGI. The J segment lost 7 bases and the V segment lost 2 bases, leaving 12 bases of the junction unmatched. The CDR3 sequence is 17 residues long. The CDR3 protein is CASSYNSPGQGYQPQHF. As DNA, the CDR3 is TGTGCCAGCAGTTACAATTCGCCTGGACAGGGGTACCAGCCCCAGCATTTT.

The chain uses TRBV12-3 or TRBV12-4 and TRBJ2-2; possibly TRBD1 or TRBD2 for D (5 bases each). Trimming took off 8 bases at V and 0 bases at J, with 25 bases between the two ends. CDR3 length equals 19 residues. The CDR3 is CASRRGRSGLITNTGELFF. CDR3 nucleotide sequence: TGTGCCAGCCGCCGGGGCCGAAGCGGACTTATTACGAACACCGGGGAGCTGTTTTTT.

This chain connects TRBV6-5 to TRBJ2-7; 13 bases match TRBD2. J lost 3 bases, V lost 5 bases, and 4 bases had no gene match. This CDR3 is 15 amino acids long. Per germline, CDR1 MNHEY and CDR2 SVGAGI. In DNA, the CDR3 is TGTGCCAGCAGTCCCTGGACTAGCGGGGGCTACGAGCAGTACTTC. Its translation: CASSPWTSGGYEQYF.

The chain joins TRBV29-1 to TRBJ2-7, with TRBD1 identical over 8 bases. CDR1 SQVTM and CDR2 ANQGSEA come from the germline V gene. CDR3 length: 13 amino acids. Trimming took 7 bases from V and 5 from J; bases not matched to a gene: 10. This CDR3 reads CSGGTGGEDEQYF. CDR3 DNA: TGCAGCGGGGGGACAGGTGGGGAGGACGAGCAGTACTTC.

The chain links TRBV24-1 to TRBJ1-1; no definite D call. CDR1 is KGHDR and CDR2 is SFDVKD in the germline V gene. The CDR3 consists of 16 residues. V was pared by 8 bases and J by 1 base, with 19 bases between. The CDR3 DNA reads as TGTGCCACCAAGGGAGGAGGCCTAACCTGGAACACTGAAGCTTTCTTT. Its protein is CATKGGGLTWNTEAFF.

The chain employs TRBV18 and TRBJ1-4; possible D gene TRBD1, 6 bases. V shed 3 bases and J shed 4 bases, with 9 bases lying between them. Germline V gene lookup returns CDR1 KGHSH and CDR2 LQKENI. The CDR3 spans 14 residues. Here the CDR3 reads CASSPRTDNEKLFF. In DNA form, the CDR3 reads TGTGCCAGCTCACCCAGGACAGATAATGAAAAACTGTTTTTT.

The CDR3 bases are TGTGCCAGCAGTTTAGCGCAAAGGGGCCTGTTTTTT. Its protein product is CASSLAQRGLFF. The V call is TRBV12-3 or TRBV12-4, the J call TRBJ2-2; weak D call: TRBD1 (5 bases). V lost 0 bases and J lost 14, with 10 bases in between. The CDR3 is 12 residues long.

The chain couples TRBV20-1 to TRBJ1-1; D not resolved. The germline CDR1 and CDR2 sequences are DFQATT and SNEGSKA (reference sequence). This CDR3 is 14 amino acids long. Trimming shortened V by 2 bases and J by 5 bases, and 15 bases separated the two germline ends. The CDR3 spells CSARKTGRGTEAFF. The CDR3 nucleotides read TGCAGTGCTAGAAAAACTGGGAGAGGGACTGAAGCTTTCTTT.

This chain joins TRBV2 and TRBJ2-3; 7 nucleotides line up with TRBD1. Germline assignment: CDR1 SNHLY and CDR2 FYNNEI. Trimming removed 5 bases from V and 4 bases from J; junction bases left unmatched: 9. The CDR3 totals 15 residues. As DNA, the CDR3 is TGTGCCAGCAGTTCCCCGACAGGGTACGCAGATACGCAGTATTTT. Translation gives CASSSPTGYADTQYF. Together with reference TRBV2 and TRBJ2-3, the CDR3 gives the full variable domain: EPEVTQTPSHQVTQMGQEVILRCVPISNHLYFYWYRQILGQKVEFLVSFYNNEISEKSEIFDDQFSVERPDGSNFTLKIRSTKLEDSAMYFCASSSPTGYADTQYFGPGTRLTVL.

The rearrangement links TRBV20-1 to TRBJ1-3, with 7 positions matching TRBD1. The V segment lost 3 bases and the J segment 0 bases; nucleotides outside the gene matches: 2. There are 14 residues in the CDR3. The germline gives CDR1 DFQATT, CDR2 SNEGSKA (reference sequence). The CDR3 sequence is CSASRDSSGNTIYF. The DNA of the CDR3 is TGCAGTGCTAGTAGGGACAGCTCTGGAAACACCATATATTTT.

In DNA, the CDR3 is TGTGCCAGCAGTTCCCCGTTCAGGGGGTCCGGAAACACCATATATTTT. Translating gives CASSSPFRGSGNTIYF. This sequence joins TRBV6-5 and TRBJ1-3; TRBD1 matches 7 bases. With V trimmed by 4 bases and J by 4 bases, 10 bases remained unmatched. The CDR3 extends over 16 amino acids. Germline V CDR1 and CDR2: MNHEY, SVGAGI.

The rearrangement joins TRBV3-1 to TRBJ2-7, with D hard to call. This CDR3 is built from 13 residues. V was shortened by 4 bases and J by 4 bases, with 11 bases between the two germline ends. The germline V gene has CDR1 LGHDT and CDR2 YNNKEL (reference sequence). The CDR3 sequence is CASSRPGQYEQYF. In DNA, the CDR3 is TGTGCCAGCAGCCGACCGGGTCAATACGAGCAGTACTTC.

V and J are TRBV12-3 or TRBV12-4 and TRBJ2-5; D gene ambiguous. V was clipped by 2 bases and J by 2 bases, with 9 bases between them. The CDR3 is 14 amino acids. The CDR3 sequence: CASSLIGVQETQYF. The CDR3 DNA reads TGTGCCAGCAGTTTAATTGGAGTTCAAGAGACCCAGTACTTC.

The chain combines TRBV13 with TRBJ2-4; D tentatively reads TRBD1 or TRBD2 (6 bases each). The CDR3 length is 13 residues. With 3 bases removed from V and 9 bases from J, the gap between germline ends came to 12 bases. Germline lookup yields CDR1 PRHDT and CDR2 FYEKMQ (reference sequence). The CDR3 region is CASSFTGGGIQYF. In DNA form, the CDR3 reads TGTGCCAGCAGCTTCACCGGGGGCGGCATTCAGTACTTC.

The chain couples TRBV28 to TRBJ2-7; D remains unclear. The V and J ends lost 5 bases and 7 bases respectively, with 12 bases between them. Germline loops: CDR1 MDHEN, CDR2 SYDVKM. CDR3 size: 12 residues. The chain's CDR3 is CASSRTGPEQYF. The DNA for the CDR3 is TGTGCCAGCAGTAGGACGGGCCCGGAGCAGTACTTC.

This rearrangement joins TRBV2 to TRBJ1-1, with a weak D call TRBD1 (5 bases). The CDR3 runs 13 residues. The V gene lost 6 bases and the J gene lost 4 bases, with 12 bases spanning the gap. CDR1 and CDR2 from the germline V gene are SNHLY and FYNNEI. The CDR3 DNA follows: TGTGCCAGCAGCCCGCGGGGGAGCACTGAAGCTTTCTTT. This encodes CASSPRGSTEAFF.

The chain is built from TRBV9 and TRBJ2-1; D ambiguous. There are 13 residues in the CDR3. V was shortened by 1 base and J by 10 bases, with 12 bases between the two germline ends. Germline V gene sequence: CDR1 SGDLS, CDR2 YYNGEE. The CDR3 DNA reads TGTGCCAGCAGCGTACTCCACGGGTTGGAGCAGTTCTTC. This sequence encodes CASSVLHGLEQFF.

The chain joins TRBV29-1 to TRBJ1-5; D remains ambiguous. V was pared by 5 bases and J by 9 bases, with 8 bases between. CDR3 length: 10 amino acids. CDR1 is SQVTM and CDR2 is ANQGSEA in the germline V gene. The CDR3 here is CSVISGPQHF. In DNA form, the CDR3 reads TGCAGCGTTATATCGGGGCCCCAGCATTTT.

The rearrangement links TRBV5-1 to TRBJ2-2; the D is unclear. This CDR3 is 15 amino acids long. Germline CDR1 is SGHRS and CDR2 is YFSETQ. V was shortened by 4 bases and J by 2 bases, with 12 bases between the two germline ends. CDR3 sequence reads: CASSPDKANTGELFF. CDR3 DNA: TGCGCCAGCAGCCCTGACAAGGCCAACACCGGGGAGCTGTTTTTT.

The V and J genes are TRBV20-1 and TRBJ2-7; D remains ambiguous. The CDR3 spans 11 residues. V lost 3 bases, J lost 3 bases, and 6 bases lay in between. Germline lookup yields CDR1 DFQATT and CDR2 SNEGSKA (reference sequence). In DNA form, the CDR3 reads TGCAGTGCTAGTCTTCTCTACGAGCAGTACTTC. Translating it yields CSASLLYEQYF.

The chain couples TRBV2 to TRBJ2-3; the D gene is possibly TRBD1 (6 bases). The CDR3 has 15 residues. V lost 2 bases, J lost 1 base, and 10 bases lay in between. The germline V gene encodes CDR1 SNHLY and CDR2 FYNNEI. The chain's CDR3 is CASSEQGSGTDTQYF. The DNA for the CDR3 is TGTGCCAGCAGTGAACAGGGGTCTGGCACAGATACGCAGTATTTT. Full variable domain (outside the CDR3, taken from reference TRBV2 and TRBJ2-3): EPEVTQTPSHQVTQMGQEVILRCVPISNHLYFYWYRQILGQKVEFLVSFYNNEISEKSEIFDDQFSVERPDGSNFTLKIRSTKLEDSAMYFCASSEQGSGTDTQYFGPGTRLTVL.

The chain joins TRBV12-3 or TRBV12-4 to TRBJ1-1; D ambiguous. The length of the CDR3 is 13 residues. Trimming shortened V by 7 bases and J by 3 bases, and 12 bases separated the two germline ends. In DNA form, the CDR3 reads TGTGCCAGCACCCTGGGCAGCCACACTGAAGCTTTCTTT. This gives the protein CASTLGSHTEAFF.

The J gene is TRBJ2-1, the V gene TRBV11-2; D gene unclear. Trimming took off 5 bases at V and 8 bases at J, with 10 bases between the two ends. Germline V gene sequence: CDR1 SGHAT, CDR2 FQNNGV. The CDR3 contains 12 residues. The CDR3 coding sequence is TGTGCCAGCAGCCCAGGTATGGATGAGCAGTTCTTC. Its protein product is CASSPGMDEQFF.

In DNA form, the CDR3 reads TGTGCCAGCAGCCCCGGATATAATTCACCCCTCCACTTT. It specifies CASSPGYNSPLHF. The chain employs TRBV6-1 and TRBJ1-6; D is ambiguous. The germline gives CDR1 MNHNS, CDR2 SASEGT. This CDR3 has 13 amino acids. V lost 6 bases to trimming and J lost 4 bases, with 7 bases between them.

The V call is TRBV3-1, the J call TRBJ1-4, with 10 bases that match TRBD1. Germline loops: CDR1 LGHDT, CDR2 YNNKEL (reference sequence). This CDR3 spans 14 amino acids. The V gene end was trimmed by 3 bases and the J gene end by 8 bases; junction bases not matched to a gene: 3. Here the CDR3 reads CASSQTGGDEKLFF. The CDR3 bases are TGTGCCAGCAGCCAGACAGGGGGCGACGAAAAACTGTTTTTT.

The gene calls are TRBV18 and TRBJ2-3, with D possibly matching TRBD2 (5 bases). Germline V gene data show CDR1 as KGHSH and CDR2 as LQKENI. The CDR3 runs 17 residues. Trimming took off 1 base at V and 4 bases at J, with 18 bases between the two ends. The CDR3 sequence: CASSPQRVEGSPDTQYF. Written as DNA, the CDR3 is TGTGCCAGCTCACCACAACGGGTAGAGGGCAGTCCAGATACGCAGTATTTT.

The rearrangement joins TRBV29-1 to TRBJ2-3, with D hard to call. The CDR3 has 14 residues. V was shortened by 6 bases and J by 2 bases, with 15 bases between the two germline ends. Germline assignment: CDR1 SQVTM and CDR2 ANQGSEA. This chain's CDR3 is CSVEIFGPTDTQYF. The CDR3 DNA reads as TGCAGCGTCGAGATTTTCGGACCCACAGATACGCAGTATTTT.

The chain employs TRBV25-1 and TRBJ2-3, with 10 bases lining up with TRBD2. V gave up 2 bases and J gave up 5 bases; unmatched junction bases: 7. Germline CDR1 is MGHDK and CDR2 is SYGVNS. CDR3 length: 16 residues. The CDR3 reads CASSEGLAGAGDTQYF. The CDR3 nucleotides read TGTGCCAGCAGTGAAGGGCTAGCGGGGGCCGGAGATACGCAGTATTTT. The full variable domain, in which reference TRBV25-1 and TRBJ2-3 provide the parts outside the CDR3, is EADIYQTPRYLVIGTGKKITLECSQTMGHDKMYWYQQDPGMELHLIHYSYGVNSTEKGDLSSESTVSRIRTEHFPLTLESARPSHTSQYLCASSEGLAGAGDTQYFGPGTRLTVL.

The V gene is TRBV3-1, the J gene TRBJ1-1, with D perhaps matching TRBD1 (6 bases). CDR3 size: 14 residues. V lost 4 bases to trimming and J lost 6 bases, with 15 bases between them. From germline, CDR1 is LGHDT and CDR2 YNNKEL (reference sequence). DNA of the CDR3: TGTGCCAGCAGCCTCCCTGGGGGCTCCCCTGAAGCTTTCTTT. Protein product: CASSLPGGSPEAFF.

The chain recombines TRBV4-2 with TRBJ2-7; D possibly corresponds to TRBD2 (5 bases). The CDR3 extends over 14 amino acids. CDR1 and CDR2 from the germline V gene are LGHNA and YNFKEQ. Between the trimmed V and J ends, which lost 3 bases and 3 bases, there was a span of 12 bases. The chain's CDR3 is CASSQVTGFYEQYF. CDR3 sequence (DNA): TGTGCCAGCAGCCAGGTGACGGGGTTCTACGAGCAGTACTTC.